Below are 20 T cell receptor beta chains sequenced from a single sample in a study of blood T cell repertoires in COVID-19. Method: immunoSEQ multiplex PCR; TCRdb's copy keeps in-frame clones and lacks some. This table holds 200,000 to 250,000 clones, around 83% found once. The source material was peripheral blood. All receptors come from a woman under 30 with acute or convalescent COVID-19.

The CDR3 DNA follows: TGCAGCGTTGTCCCCCCAGGGGGCGGTCAGCCCCAGCATTTT. Amino acid sequence: CSVVPPGGGQPQHF. The J gene is TRBJ1-5, the V gene TRBV29-1; 8 bases map to TRBD1. The CDR3 is 14 residues long. The J segment lost 6 bases and the V segment lost 4 bases, leaving 8 bases of the junction unmatched. Germline loops: CDR1 SQVTM, CDR2 ANQGSEA.

The rearrangement joins TRBV23-1 to TRBJ1-3; TRBD1 is a possible D gene (6 bases). TRBV23-1 is known as an ORF, though its function is uncertain. V was trimmed by 0 bases and J by 0 bases, leaving 12 bases between them. This CDR3 is 17 amino acids long. CDR3 region: CASSQSLRGYSGNTIYF. CDR3 in DNA: TGCGCCAGCAGTCAATCTCTGAGGGGGTACTCTGGAAACACCATATATTTT.

The chain employs TRBV7-9 and TRBJ1-1; 7 nucleotides line up with TRBD1. The CDR3 has 15 amino acids. The trim removed 3 bases at V and 4 bases at J, leaving 8 bases unmatched. Germline V gene data show CDR1 as SEHNR and CDR2 as FQNEAQ (reference sequence). Written as DNA, the CDR3 is TGTGCCAGCAGCTTTAAAGCTCAGGGGGTCACTGAAGCTTTCTTT. Translating it yields CASSFKAQGVTEAFF.

This clone appeared a few times. The chain joins TRBV30 to TRBJ2-2, with D unclear. The CDR3 has 13 amino acids. Germline-derived CDR1 and CDR2 are GTSNPN and SVGIG (reference sequence). Trimming left V 5 bases short and J 1 base short, with 8 bases between. CDR3 residues: CAWGTRNTGELFF. The DNA of the CDR3 is TGTGCCTGGGGTACAAGGAACACCGGGGAGCTGTTTTTT. The whole variable domain, filled in from reference TRBV30 and TRBJ2-2, reads SQTIHQWPATLVQPVGSPLSLECTVEGTSNPNLYWYRQAAGRGLQLLFYSVGIGQISSEVPQNLSASRPQDRQFILSSKKLLLSDSGFYLCAWGTRNTGELFFGEGSRLTVL.

The chain recombines TRBV21-1 with TRBJ2-7; the table's TRBD1 call for D was not verified on the DNA. TRBV21-1 is termed a pseudogene. The CDR3 has 14 amino acids. The CDR3 is CASIPQGVDYEQYF. In DNA, the CDR3 is TGTGCCAGCATCCCCCAGGGGGTTGACTACGAGCAGTACTTC.

V and J are TRBV6-6 and TRBJ2-2; D perhaps matches TRBD2 (5 bases). V was clipped by 10 bases and J by 12 bases, with 24 bases between them. This CDR3 has 14 amino acids. In germline, CDR1 is MNHNY, CDR2 SVGAGI (reference sequence). CDR3 DNA: TGTGCCACATCTAGCACCCCCGCATTAGGGCAGCTGTTTTTT. Encoded protein: CATSSTPALGQLFF.

V gene TRBV30 combines with J gene TRBJ2-7, with D perhaps matching TRBD2 (6 bases). The germline V and J ends were trimmed by 5 bases and 3 bases, with 14 bases remaining between them. This CDR3 is built from 13 residues. CDR1 GTSNPN and CDR2 SVGIG come from the germline V gene (reference sequence). This CDR3 reads CAWGGGGYYEQYF. The CDR3 coding sequence is TGTGCCTGGGGAGGTGGAGGGTACTACGAGCAGTACTTC.

CDR3 nucleotide sequence: TGTGCCAGTAGTATAGATCAGGGGACCTATGGCTACACCTTC. Its translation: CASSIDQGTYGYTF. The rearrangement links TRBV19 to TRBJ1-2; TRBD1 might be the D (6 bases). Germline V gene lookup returns CDR1 LNHDA and CDR2 SQIVND (reference sequence). V gave up 0 bases and J gave up 4 bases, with 9 bases separating them. This CDR3 has 14 amino acids.

This sequence joins TRBV29-1 and TRBJ1-1; TRBD1 matches 9 bases. Germline CDR1 reads SQVTM; CDR2 reads ANQGSEA. The V and J ends lost 3 bases and 7 bases, in that order; junction bases with no gene match: 15. The CDR3 loop spans 16 amino acids. The CDR3 reads CSVEIWPGQGIGEAFF. The DNA for the CDR3 is TGCAGCGTTGAGATTTGGCCGGGACAGGGTATAGGTGAAGCTTTCTTT.

The rearrangement uses TRBV6-5 and TRBJ2-7, with a weak D call TRBD2 (7 bases). The length of the CDR3 is 14 residues. V lost 0 bases to trimming and J lost 2 bases, with 8 bases between them. Germline loops: CDR1 MNHEY, CDR2 SVGAGI. CDR3 nucleotide sequence: TGTGCCAGCAGTTACTCGGGGGGGCCCTACGAGCAGTACTTC. Amino acid sequence: CASSYSGGPYEQYF.

The chain combines TRBV19 with TRBJ2-2; D is ambiguous. The CDR3 is 16 residues long. The V end lost 3 bases, the J end lost 6 bases, and 17 bases lay between the germline ends. Germline-derived CDR1 and CDR2 are LNHDA and SQIVND (reference sequence). The CDR3 DNA follows: TGTGCCAGTAGTATCTTCCTGAAGTTGACTCCCGGGGAGCTGTTTTTT. This gives the protein CASSIFLKLTPGELFF.

The V and J genes are TRBV4-1 and TRBJ2-7; 16 positions agree with TRBD2. Germline CDR1 reads MGHRA; CDR2 reads YSYEKL. The CDR3 loop spans 19 amino acids. The trim removed 3 bases at V and 7 bases at J, leaving 15 bases unmatched. CDR3 nucleotides: TGCGCCAGCAGCCATCCAGGGACTAGCGGGAGGGGAAACAAATTGGAGCAGTACTTC. Translating gives CASSHPGTSGRGNKLEQYF.

This chain connects TRBV19 to TRBJ1-2; 9 nucleotides agree with TRBD1. V trimming: 1 base; J trimming: 8 bases; junction bases outside the gene matches: 11. CDR1 is LNHDA, CDR2 SQIVND, per germline (reference sequence). The CDR3 has 16 residues. This chain's CDR3 is CASSIGTGTGSRGYTF. The CDR3 coding sequence is TGTGCCAGTAGTATAGGTACTGGGACAGGGTCGAGAGGCTACACCTTC.

This clone has only a few counts. The chain is built from TRBV19 and TRBJ1-3; weak D call: TRBD1 (5 bases). V was pared by 10 bases and J by 0 bases, with 13 bases between. The V gene's germline CDR1 is LNHDA and CDR2 SQIVND (reference sequence). The CDR3 is 14 amino acids. CDR3 in amino acids: CATSGVHSGNTIYF. CDR3 bases: TGTGCCACCTCGGGGGTGCACTCTGGAAACACCATATATTTT. The full variable domain, rest sourced from reference TRBV19 and TRBJ1-3, is DGGITQSPKYLFRKEGQNVTLSCEQNLNHDAMYWYRQDPGQGLRLIYYSQIVNDFQKGDIAEGYSVSREKKESFPLTVTSAQKNPTAFYLCATSGVHSGNTIYFGEGSWLTVV.

The rearrangement links TRBV19 to TRBJ1-1; TRBD1 might be the D (6 bases). The CDR3 is made up of 14 amino acids. The germline V and J ends were trimmed by 6 bases and 1 base, with 12 bases remaining between them. Per the germline V gene, CDR1 is LNHDA and CDR2 is SQIVND (reference sequence). CDR3 sequence: CASRLWDKNTEAFF. CDR3 sequence (DNA): TGTGCCAGTAGACTATGGGACAAGAACACTGAAGCTTTCTTT.

The V and J genes are TRBV5-5 and TRBJ2-5, with D possibly TRBD1 on 6 matching bases. The V and J ends lost 5 bases and 4 bases respectively, with 15 bases between them. Per the germline V gene, CDR1 is SGHKS and CDR2 is YYEKEE (reference sequence). CDR3 length: 14 amino acids. CDR3: CASRLTGIRETQYF. The DNA for the CDR3 is TGTGCCAGCAGACTCACAGGGATTCGAGAGACCCAGTACTTC.

The rearrangement links TRBV5-4 to TRBJ2-5, with TRBD1 matching over 8 bases. The ends lost 3 bases at V and 3 bases at J; junction bases unmatched: 10. The CDR3 loop spans 16 amino acids. Per germline, CDR1 SGHNT and CDR2 YYREEE (reference sequence). Here the CDR3 reads CASSYSFGTGEETQYF. CDR3 nucleotides: TGTGCCAGCAGCTATAGTTTCGGGACAGGAGAAGAGACCCAGTACTTC.

The CDR3 coding sequence is TGCAGCGCAGGGACAGGGGGCGCCTATGGCTACACCTTC. This codes for CSAGTGGAYGYTF. This chain links TRBV29-1 with TRBJ1-2; 12 bases match TRBD1. The CDR3 length is 13 residues. V lost 7 bases, J lost 4 bases, and 4 bases stayed unmatched. Germline V gene data show CDR1 as SQVTM and CDR2 as ANQGSEA.

The chain joins TRBV4-2 to TRBJ2-7, with 10 bases lining up with TRBD2. Germline trimming cut 4 bases from V and 5 bases from J; bases unmatched to any gene: 11. The germline CDR1 and CDR2 sequences are LGHNA and YNFKEQ. This CDR3 comprises 16 residues. CDR3 sequence: CASSLAIAGGIDEQYF. CDR3 nucleotide sequence: TGTGCCAGCAGCCTCGCTATAGCGGGAGGAATCGACGAGCAGTACTTC.

This clone showed up just once. V and J are TRBV28 and TRBJ1-6, with TRBD1 identical over 8 bases. Germline trimming cut 9 bases from V and 4 bases from J; bases unmatched to any gene: 11. The germline gives CDR1 MDHEN, CDR2 SYDVKM. The CDR3 runs 16 residues. The CDR3 DNA follows: TGTGCCAGTATCCAATTTCGGACAGGGTATAATTCACCCCTCCACTTT. Its protein is CASIQFRTGYNSPLHF.